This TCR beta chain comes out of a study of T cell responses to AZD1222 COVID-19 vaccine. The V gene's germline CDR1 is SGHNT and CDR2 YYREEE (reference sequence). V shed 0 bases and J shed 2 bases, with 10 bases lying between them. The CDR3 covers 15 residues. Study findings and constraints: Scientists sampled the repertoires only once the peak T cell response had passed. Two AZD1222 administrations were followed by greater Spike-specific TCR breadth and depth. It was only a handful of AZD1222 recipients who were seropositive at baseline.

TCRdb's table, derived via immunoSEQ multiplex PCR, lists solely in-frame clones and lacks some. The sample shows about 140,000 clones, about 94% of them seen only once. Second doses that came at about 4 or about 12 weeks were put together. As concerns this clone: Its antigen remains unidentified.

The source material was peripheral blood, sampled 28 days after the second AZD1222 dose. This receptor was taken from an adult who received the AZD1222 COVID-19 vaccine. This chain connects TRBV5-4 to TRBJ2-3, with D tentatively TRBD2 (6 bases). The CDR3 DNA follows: TGTGCCAGCAGCTTGGTTAGCGGTGCCACAGATACGCAGTATTTT. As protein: CASSLVSGATDTQYF.